Following are 23 T cell receptor beta chains from one sample sequenced in a study of T cells in localized non-small cell lung cancer. Sequencing was performed with immunoSEQ multiplex PCR; in TCRdb, only in-frame clones are kept and a portion is missing. This sample has 15,000 to 20,000 clones; approximately 89% occur once, and the top ten carry 27%. The sample here was peripheral blood, taken before any cancer treatment. These receptors all come from a female donor over 55 with stage III squamous cell lung carcinoma.

This chain joins TRBV5-1 and TRBJ1-2; D is undetermined. CDR3 length: 14 amino acids. V was trimmed by 2 bases and J by 3 bases, leaving 11 bases between them. Germline V CDR1 and CDR2: SGHRS, YFSETQ. CDR3: CASSLSGSDYGYTF. The CDR3 DNA is TGCGCCAGCAGCTTATCAGGCTCAGACTATGGCTACACCTTC.

About this clone itself: At one boundary the junction diverges from the germline segment, which might be a read error. The chain couples TRBV5-1 to TRBJ2-1; TRBD2 matches 8 bases. CDR3 length: 15 amino acids. The germline gives CDR1 SGHRS, CDR2 YFSETQ. CDR3 sequence: CASSEGLGSYHEQFF. In DNA form, the CDR3 reads TGCGCCAGCAGCGAGGGACTAGGGTCCTACCATGAGCAGTTCTTC.

The genes are TRBV11-2 and TRBJ1-1, with D perhaps matching TRBD1 (6 bases). Trimming stripped 4 bases from V and 1 base from J, with 7 bases between. Germline CDR1 and CDR2: SGHAT and FQNNGV. This CDR3 has 13 residues. In DNA, the CDR3 is TGTGCCAGCAGCTGGGGACAGAACACTGAAGCTTTCTTT. Translating it yields CASSWGQNTEAFF.

V gene TRBV9 combines with J gene TRBJ2-5, with 9 bases fitting TRBD2. V gave up 0 bases and J gave up 1 base; unmatched junction bases: 4. Germline CDR1 is SGDLS and CDR2 is YYNGEE. The CDR3 sequence is 16 residues long. This CDR3 is CASSVGLAGSQETQYF. CDR3 sequence (DNA): TGTGCCAGCAGCGTAGGGCTAGCGGGGTCCCAAGAGACCCAGTACTTC.

The V and J genes are TRBV6-1 and TRBJ1-2; D gene ambiguous. Per germline, CDR1 MNHNS and CDR2 SASEGT. Trimming shortened V by 3 bases and J by 7 bases, and 15 bases separated the two germline ends. The CDR3 loop spans 14 amino acids. CDR3 loop: CASSDSIGIGGYTF. The CDR3 DNA sequence: TGTGCCAGCAGTGACTCGATAGGGATCGGTGGCTACACCTTC.

The J gene is TRBJ2-4, the V gene TRBV9; 9 bases align to TRBD1. Germline V gene sequence: CDR1 SGDLS, CDR2 YYNGEE. V trimming: 3 bases; J trimming: 0 bases; junction bases outside the gene matches: 7. The CDR3 runs 17 residues. DNA for the CDR3: TGTGCCAGCAGCGATCACGGACAGGGGATAGCCAAAAACATTCAGTACTTC. Translating gives CASSDHGQGIAKNIQYF.

The chain combines TRBV7-2 with TRBJ2-3; 9 bases map to TRBD2. V shed 5 bases and J 5 bases; nucleotides not matched to a gene: 11. Germline assignment: CDR1 SGHTA and CDR2 FQGNSA. The CDR3 extends over 16 amino acids. The chain's CDR3 is CASSRGLAGYGDTQYF. The CDR3 DNA sequence: TGTGCCAGCAGCCGTGGGCTAGCGGGGTACGGAGATACGCAGTATTTT.

The rearrangement links TRBV30 to TRBJ2-2, with D perhaps given as TRBD1 or TRBD2 (5 bases each). The CDR3 is 15 residues long. Germline CDR1 is GTSNPN and CDR2 is SVGIG (reference sequence). V was trimmed by 0 bases and J by 6 bases, leaving 14 bases between them. The CDR3 protein is CAWSVSRVGAGELFF. CDR3 bases: TGTGCCTGGAGTGTAAGCAGGGTGGGGGCCGGGGAGCTGTTTTTT. Filled out from reference TRBV30 and TRBJ2-2, the complete variable domain reads SQTIHQWPATLVQPVGSPLSLECTVEGTSNPNLYWYRQAAGRGLQLLFYSVGIGQISSEVPQNLSASRPQDRQFILSSKKLLLSDSGFYLCAWSVSRVGAGELFFGEGSRLTVL.

The V and J genes are TRBV18 and TRBJ2-2, with TRBD1 matching over 10 bases. V was pared by 3 bases and J by 4 bases, with 5 bases of the junction left unmatched. Germline CDR1 KGHSH, CDR2 LQKENI. This CDR3 spans 16 amino acids. For the CDR3, the DNA is TGTGCCAGCTCACCTTTGGGGACAGGGGCCACCGGGGAGCTGTTTTTT. It specifies CASSPLGTGATGELFF.

This chain joins TRBV5-1 and TRBJ2-2; 10 nucleotides align to TRBD2. V was clipped by 1 base and J by 13 bases; unmatched bases: 7. Germline V gene sequence: CDR1 SGHRS, CDR2 YFSETQ. The CDR3 sequence is 14 residues long. DNA for the CDR3: TGCGCCAGCAGCTTGACTAGCGGGGAAATGGCGCTGTTTTTT. Amino acid sequence: CASSLTSGEMALFF.

The rearrangement links TRBV4-2 to TRBJ2-2; weak D call: TRBD2 (5 bases). The CDR3 contains 16 residues. CDR1 and CDR2 (germline): LGHNA, YNFKEQ. V gave up 2 bases and J gave up 2 bases, with 12 bases separating them. The CDR3 is CASSQSTSLNTGELFF. CDR3 nucleotide sequence: TGTGCCAGCAGCCAAAGTACTAGTCTAAACACCGGGGAGCTGTTTTTT.

The chain couples TRBV5-8 to TRBJ2-1; D unclear. V was cut by 1 base and J by 8 bases, with 4 bases left in between. This CDR3 comprises 11 residues. Germline V CDR1 and CDR2: SGHTS, YDEGEE. CDR3 amino acids: CASSLHYEQFF. The CDR3 DNA sequence: TGTGCCAGCAGCTTGCACTATGAGCAGTTCTTC.

The gene calls are TRBV7-6 and TRBJ1-1, with D possibly TRBD1 on 6 matching bases. Germline CDR1 and CDR2: SGHVS and FNYEAQ. The CDR3 sequence is 15 residues long. Trimming pared 0 bases from V and 5 bases from J, leaving 13 bases between. CDR3 region: CASSLAREGGTEAFF. The CDR3 DNA sequence: TGTGCCAGCAGCTTAGCGCGCGAAGGGGGAACTGAAGCTTTCTTT.

The chain is built from TRBV29-1 and TRBJ1-1, with 12 bases that match TRBD1. Germline CDR1 reads SQVTM; CDR2 reads ANQGSEA. The V and J ends lost 6 bases and 4 bases, in that order; junction bases with no gene match: 12. This CDR3 contains 16 residues. The CDR3 DNA reads as TGCAGCGTAACCCGGGACAGGGGGCACTTGGGCACTGAAGCTTTCTTT. Translating it yields CSVTRDRGHLGTEAFF.

The chain couples TRBV5-1 to TRBJ2-5, with 16 bases aligning to TRBD2. The CDR3 length is 17 residues. Trimming took 1 base from V and 3 from J; bases not matched to a gene: 3. Germline V CDR1 and CDR2: SGHRS, YFSETQ. This CDR3 is CASSLMGLAGGEETQYF. In nucleotides, the CDR3 is TGCGCCAGCAGCTTGATGGGACTAGCGGGAGGGGAAGAGACCCAGTACTTC. Using reference TRBV5-1 and TRBJ2-5 for the parts outside the CDR3, the full variable domain is KAGVTQTPRYLIKTRGQQVTLSCSPISGHRSVSWYQQTPGQGLQFLFEYFSETQRNKGNFPGRFSGRQFSNSRSEMNVSTLELGDSALYLCASSLMGLAGGEETQYFGPGTRLLVL.

As for this clone: An end of the junction differs from the germline gene, which may be a read error. Other DNA variants within this sample encode the same CDR3. The V call is TRBV16, the J call TRBJ1-1; D possibly corresponds to TRBD1 (6 bases). CDR1 KGHSY and CDR2 FQNENV come from the germline V gene. CDR3 length: 15 amino acids. The CDR3 DNA is TGCGCCAGCACCCCGTCCAGGGGCCTGGACACTGAAGCTTTCTTT. Translation: CASTPSRGLDTEAFF. The variable domain in full, completed from reference TRBV16 and TRBJ1-1, reads GEEVAQTPKHLVRGEGQKAKLYCAPIKGHSYVFWYQQVLKNEFKFLISFQNENVFDETGMPKERFSAKCLPNSPCSLEIQATKLEDSAVYFCASTPSRGLDTEAFFGQGTRLTVV.

This rearrangement joins TRBV19 to TRBJ2-3; D is undetermined. The length of the CDR3 is 14 residues. V was cut by 1 base and J by 0 bases, with 5 bases left in between. CDR1 is LNHDA, CDR2 SQIVND, per germline (reference sequence). CDR3 sequence reads: CASSIGASTDTQYF. The DNA of the CDR3 is TGTGCCAGTAGTATAGGTGCTAGCACAGATACGCAGTATTTT.

The rearrangement joins TRBV5-1 to TRBJ2-7, with TRBD1 identical over 8 bases. After removal of 6 bases from V and 1 base from J, the junction contained 6 bases not matched to a gene. Germline CDR1 reads SGHRS; CDR2 reads YFSETQ. The CDR3 has 14 residues. The CDR3 DNA follows: TGCGCCAGCACCCCAGGGGGCGCGTCCTACGAGCAGTACTTC. Residues: CASTPGGASYEQYF. The full variable domain, with the rest looked up from reference TRBV5-1 and TRBJ2-7, is KAGVTQTPRYLIKTRGQQVTLSCSPISGHRSVSWYQQTPGQGLQFLFEYFSETQRNKGNFPGRFSGRQFSNSRSEMNVSTLELGDSALYLCASTPGGASYEQYFGPGTRLTVT.

The rearrangement joins TRBV19 to TRBJ2-1; 11 bases map to TRBD2. The CDR3 sequence is 14 residues long. Germline CDR1 reads LNHDA; CDR2 reads SQIVND (reference sequence). V gave up 6 bases and J gave up 9 bases; unmatched junction bases: 7. This CDR3 reads CASRELAGVREQFF. CDR3 bases: TGTGCCAGTAGGGAACTAGCGGGAGTGCGTGAGCAGTTCTTC.

In its sample, this clone was seen a few times. The chain recombines TRBV6-1 with TRBJ1-5; 12 bases agree with TRBD1. V lost 5 bases to trimming and J lost 7 bases; unmatched junction nucleotides: 6. CDR3 length equals 15 residues. Per the germline V gene, CDR1 is MNHNS and CDR2 is SASEGT. The CDR3 DNA sequence: TGTGCCAGCAGTCCCGGGACAGGGGGCGGCCAGCCCCAGCATTTT. This gives the protein CASSPGTGGGQPQHF.

The chain recombines TRBV4-1 with TRBJ2-1; 7 bases are shared with TRBD1. Per germline, CDR1 MGHRA and CDR2 YSYEKL. CDR3 length: 17 amino acids. V shed 6 bases, J shed 2 bases, and the junction held 13 bases outside the gene matches. The CDR3 region has the DNA TGCGCCAGCAGGGACATGGGACAGACAAACCCCTACAATGAGCAGTTCTTC. Translation: CASRDMGQTNPYNEQFF.

The chain employs TRBV4-2 and TRBJ2-5, with unresolved D. V lost 1 base to trimming and J lost 1 base, with 4 bases between them. The germline V gene encodes CDR1 LGHNA and CDR2 YNFKEQ. The CDR3 extends over 13 amino acids. CDR3 protein: CASSQAPQETQYF. The CDR3 DNA sequence: TGTGCCAGCAGCCAAGCCCCCCAAGAGACCCAGTACTTC.

This chain connects TRBV27 to TRBJ2-1; 8 bases match TRBD2. V shed 5 bases, J shed 8 bases, and the junction held 11 bases outside the gene matches. The germline V gene has CDR1 MNHEY and CDR2 SMNVEV (reference sequence). The CDR3 is 15 residues long. The CDR3 DNA reads TGTGCCAGCAGTAAGGGACTAGGACGCCCCGATGAGCAGTTCTTC. It is translated as CASSKGLGRPDEQFF.